This T cell receptor beta chain derives from a study of Ad26.COV2.S vaccination and SARS-CoV-2 variants. Findings and caveats of the study: For non-spike TCRs, breadth in vaccine recipients resembled that in placebo recipients.

The treatment is: around 19 received Ad26.COV2.S at low or high dose, single or two shots; several received placebo; per-sample allocation not given. The samples were gathered on day 63 after the first injection of vaccine or placebo. This CDR3 has 12 residues. Trimming removed 8 bases from V and 0 bases from J, with 7 bases in between. CDR1 and CDR2 (germline): MDHEN, SYDVKM. In its sample, this clone was seen once. What it binds is unknown. The method was immunoSEQ multiplex PCR; TCRdb's version includes in-frame clones alone and lacks a portion of them. This sample has hundreds of thousands of clones, with about 91% found just once.

The sample in question was peripheral blood, obtained in a trial of Ad26.COV2.S vaccine versus placebo. This clonotype was sampled from a person between 18 and 60 years old who received the Ad26.COV2.S COVID-19 vaccine or a placebo. The chain combines TRBV28 with TRBJ1-2; D remains ambiguous. Written as DNA, the CDR3 is TGTGCCAGCGAGGGTTCTAACTATGGCTACACCTTC. Encoded protein: CASEGSNYGYTF.